This T cell receptor (beta chain) was documented in a study of patients and donors after allogeneic stem cell transplantation. Per germline, CDR1 MNHEY and CDR2 SVGAGI. CDR3 length: 19 amino acids. Trimming stripped 0 bases from V and 1 base from J, with 20 bases between. TCRdb re-called the RT-PCR reads through MiXCR, storing one row per CDR3 protein. Of about 410,000 distinct CDR3 sequences in the sample, 16% were seen once. The receptor comes from a human donor who was either an allogeneic HSCT recipient or a stem cell or donor lymphocyte infusion donor (not recorded which). It is not recorded whose cells these are; they may come from a transplant donor. The chain combines TRBV6-5 with TRBJ2-3, with D unclear. The sample was blood, either unsorted or a sorted T cell fraction (not recorded which). CDR3 loop: CASSYSTVPTRAGTDTQYF. The CDR3 DNA is TGTGCCAGCAGTTACTCTACGGTTCCGACAAGGGCCGGCACAGATACGCAGTATTTT.